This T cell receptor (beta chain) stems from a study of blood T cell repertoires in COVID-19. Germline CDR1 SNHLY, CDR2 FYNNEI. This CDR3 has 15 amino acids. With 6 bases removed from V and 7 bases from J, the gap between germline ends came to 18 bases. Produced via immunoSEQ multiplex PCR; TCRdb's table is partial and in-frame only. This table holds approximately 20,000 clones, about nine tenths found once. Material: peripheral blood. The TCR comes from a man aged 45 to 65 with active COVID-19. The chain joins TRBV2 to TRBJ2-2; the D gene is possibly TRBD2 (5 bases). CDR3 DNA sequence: TGTGCCAGCAGACCTGACTACCGATTGGTCGGGGAGCTGTTTTTT. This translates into CASRPDYRLVGELFF.